Listed here are 20 T cell receptor beta chains from one sample, sequenced in a study of T cell repertoires in cytomegalovirus infection. These receptors' antigens are unknown. In TCRdb, the reads were re-called with MiXCR into one record per CDR3 protein. The data hold roughly 920,000 distinct CDR3 sequences, with about a third observed a single time. The source was cultured CD8+ T cells from PBMCs, collected from culture after CMV antigen stimulation. The receptor set was obtained from a human donor in good health (CMV status not recorded). Some clones in this sample may be carry-over from other donors' samples.

V is TRBV25-1 and J is TRBJ2-1; 9 bases line up with TRBD1. There are 16 residues in the CDR3. J gave up 3 bases and V 3 bases, and 6 bases lay outside the gene matches. Germline lookup yields CDR1 MGHDK and CDR2 SYGVNS. This CDR3 reads CASSDMVGQGYNEQFF. The CDR3 DNA reads TGTGCCAGCAGTGATATGGTGGGACAGGGCTACAATGAGCAGTTCTTC. Filled out from reference TRBV25-1 and TRBJ2-1, the complete variable domain reads EADIYQTPRYLVIGTGKKITLECSQTMGHDKMYWYQQDPGMELHLIHYSYGVNSTEKGDLSSESTVSRIRTEHFPLTLESARPSHTSQYLCASSDMVGQGYNEQFFGPGTRLTVL.

The chain has TRBV6-4 and TRBJ2-7; a possible D gene is TRBD1 (6 bases). Germline V gene lookup returns CDR1 MRHNA and CDR2 SNTAGT. This CDR3 contains 15 residues. V lost 2 bases, J lost 4 bases, and 15 bases lay in between. DNA of the CDR3: TGTGCCAGCAGTGACCACGACAGGTTTCGATACGAGCAGTACGTC. This gives the protein CASSDHDRFRYEQYV.

The chain joins TRBV2 to TRBJ1-1, with TRBD1 matching 8 bases. V shed 2 bases, J shed 5 bases, and the junction held 10 bases outside the gene matches. Germline V gene sequence: CDR1 SNHLY, CDR2 FYNNEI. The CDR3 is 16 amino acids. CDR3 sequence (DNA): TGTGCCAGCAGTGAACCTCATCAGGGGGCTCTAACTGAAGCTTTCTTT. Amino acids: CASSEPHQGALTEAFF.

This clonotype was seen more than once but under ten times. DNA for the CDR3: TGTGCCAGCAGCTTAGGAGTAGGGGTTAATTCACCCCTCCACTTT. Its protein product is CASSLGVGVNSPLHF. V usage is TRBV7-9 and J usage is TRBJ1-6; a weak D match, TRBD1 (5 bases). There are 15 residues in the CDR3. Germline CDR1 is SEHNR and CDR2 is FQNEAQ (reference sequence). Trimming cost V 1 base and J 6 bases, with 10 bases left between them.

This clonotype was observed many times. The chain carries TRBV7-2 and TRBJ2-6; D is tentatively TRBD1 or TRBD2 (5 bases each). Germline CDR1 and CDR2: SGHTA and FQGNSA. The CDR3 covers 17 residues. The ends were cut back, 6 bases at V and 0 bases at J, with 15 bases in the middle. This CDR3 reads CASSGGPIISGANVLTF. CDR3 DNA sequence: TGTGCCAGCAGTGGGGGACCGATTATCTCTGGGGCCAACGTCCTGACTTTC.

The gene calls are TRBV6-5 and TRBJ1-1; 8 bases match TRBD1. This CDR3 region has 14 residues. V was pared by 5 bases and J by 3 bases, with 5 bases of the junction left unmatched. CDR1 MNHEY and CDR2 SVGAGI come from the germline V gene. CDR3 amino acids: CASSGRDRYTEAFF. The DNA for the CDR3 is TGTGCCAGCAGTGGCCGGGACAGGTACACTGAAGCTTTCTTT.

The rearrangement joins TRBV6-5 to TRBJ1-2, with D perhaps TRBD1 (5 bases). The CDR3 loop spans 16 amino acids. V was cut by 5 bases and J by 4 bases, with 20 bases left in between. CDR1 and CDR2 from the germline V gene are MNHEY and SVGAGI. The CDR3 nucleotides are TGTGCCAGCAGTGTCAGCTCCGGGACCGGATTCTATGGCTACACCTTC. Its translation is CASSVSSGTGFYGYTF.

This clonotype was counted at least ten times. The genes are TRBV7-9 and TRBJ1-6; TRBD1 aligns across 7 bases. V lost 5 bases, J lost 6 bases, and 7 bases stayed unmatched. The CDR3 contains 15 residues. The V gene's germline CDR1 is SEHNR and CDR2 FQNEAQ (reference sequence). The CDR3, as DNA: TGTGCCAGCAGCCACCGGGACAGCCTTAATTCACCCCTCCACTTT. Protein product: CASSHRDSLNSPLHF.

V and J are TRBV29-1 and TRBJ1-5; no definite D call. V lost 2 bases and J 0 bases, leaving 23 bases between the germline ends. The CDR3 is 19 residues long. The germline V gene has CDR1 SQVTM and CDR2 ANQGSEA. CDR3 residues: CSVERGRLLSAYSNQPQHF. Here the CDR3 DNA reads TGCAGCGTTGAAAGAGGGAGACTCTTAAGTGCGTATAGCAATCAGCCCCAGCATTTT.

The chain couples TRBV14 to TRBJ1-1; TRBD1 might be the D (5 bases). The V gene lost 3 bases and the J gene lost 6 bases, with 14 bases spanning the gap. This CDR3 has 14 amino acids. Germline V gene sequence: CDR1 SGHDN, CDR2 FVKESK. Here the CDR3 DNA reads TGTGCCAGCAGCCATGTACAGGATTTCGCTGAAGCTTTCTTT. Its translation: CASSHVQDFAEAFF.

This clonotype has at least ten counts. V and J are TRBV9 and TRBJ1-2; 11 bases match TRBD1. The CDR3 has 15 amino acids. Looked up from germline, CDR1 is SGDLS and CDR2 is YYNGEE. J was trimmed by 4 bases and V by 4 bases; bases with no gene match: 6. Written as DNA, the CDR3 is TGTGCCAGCAGCACCGGACAGGGGGCCGGCTATGGCTACACCTTC. Residues: CASSTGQGAGYGYTF. Based on the CDR3 plus reference TRBV9 and TRBJ1-2, the full variable domain is DSGVTQTPKHLITATGQRVTLRCSPRSGDLSVYWYQQSLDQGLQFLIQYYNGEERAKGNILERFSAQQFPDLHSELNLSSLELGDSALYFCASSTGQGAGYGYTFGSGTRLTVV.

This clonotype was observed a handful of times. The chain uses TRBV7-8 and TRBJ2-2; D gene uncertain. V shed 7 bases and J shed 3 bases, with 12 bases lying between them. The germline V gene encodes CDR1 SGHVS and CDR2 FQNEAQ. This CDR3 has 14 residues. CDR3 amino acids: CASTDSTYTGELFF. DNA of the CDR3: TGTGCCAGCACCGACTCCACCTACACCGGGGAGCTGTTTTTT.

On this clonotype: The junction shows a germline mismatch at one end, possibly a read error. J is TRBJ1-2 and V is TRBV7-3, with 10 bases matching TRBD1. From germline, CDR1 is SGHTA and CDR2 FQGTGA. This CDR3 comprises 14 residues. CDR3 region: CASSFGTGAYDYTF. The CDR3 DNA follows: TGTGCCAGCAGCTTTGGGACAGGGGCCTATGACTACACCTTC.

The chain links TRBV12-5 to TRBJ2-5; 10 bases match TRBD2. The CDR3 is 16 residues long. Trimming removed 1 base from V and 5 bases from J; junction bases left unmatched: 7. From germline, CDR1 is LGHNT and CDR2 FRNRAP. Here the CDR3 DNA reads TGTGCTAGTGGTTTGGGACTACGGACTAGCGGTGAGACCCAGTACTTC. Amino acid sequence: CASGLGLRTSGETQYF.

The chain employs TRBV14 and TRBJ2-2; TRBD1 agrees at 12 bases. In germline, CDR1 is SGHDN, CDR2 FVKESK. The ends lost 3 bases at V and 5 bases at J; junction bases unmatched: 7. CDR3 length: 17 amino acids. The CDR3 DNA reads TGTGCCAGCAGCCACCGGGACAGGGGGCCGTGGACCGGGGAGCTGTTTTTT. Residues: CASSHRDRGPWTGELFF. Using reference TRBV14 and TRBJ2-2 for the parts outside the CDR3, the full variable domain is EAGVTQFPSHSVIEKGQTVTLRCDPISGHDNLYWYRRVMGKEIKFLLHFVKESKQDESGMPNNRFLAERTGGTYSTLKVQPAELEDSGVYFCASSHRDRGPWTGELFFGEGSRLTVL.

This rearrangement joins TRBV19 to TRBJ1-5, with D possibly TRBD1 on 5 matching bases. CDR1 and CDR2 (germline): LNHDA, SQIVND (reference sequence). The CDR3 extends over 16 amino acids. With 5 bases removed from V and 3 bases from J, the gap between germline ends came to 17 bases. Written as DNA, the CDR3 is TGTGCCAGTAGTCGGGACGTCGGCGGCCTCAATCAGCCCCAGCATTTT. Its translation: CASSRDVGGLNQPQHF.

The chain links TRBV10-3 to TRBJ2-7; TRBD1 aligns across 10 bases. Germline CDR1 and CDR2: ENHRY and SYGVKD. The CDR3 totals 16 residues. J gave up 5 bases and V 7 bases, and 14 bases lay outside the gene matches. For the CDR3, the DNA is TGTGCCATCACCAACAAGGACAGGGGGATTCTCCACGAGCAGTACTTC. Residues: CAITNKDRGILHEQYF.

The chain has TRBV29-1 and TRBJ2-2; D might be TRBD2 (5 bases). Trimming cost V 7 bases and J 3 bases, with 15 bases left between them. The CDR3 contains 14 residues. CDR1 and CDR2 from the germline V gene are SQVTM and ANQGSEA. The CDR3 is CSAGGVDHTGELFF. Here the CDR3 DNA reads TGCAGCGCCGGAGGTGTTGATCACACCGGGGAGCTGTTTTTT.

This clonotype was seen repeatedly, ten times or more. CDR3 sequence (DNA): TGTGCCAGCAGTTTGGTGTGGCAGAACCCCAATCAGCCCCAGCATTTT. Translated: CASSLVWQNPNQPQHF. V gene TRBV6-1 combines with J gene TRBJ1-5; D gene uncertain. CDR1 is MNHNS and CDR2 is SASEGT in the germline V gene. The CDR3 is made up of 16 amino acids. V shed 5 bases and J shed 3 bases, with 17 bases lying between them.

The chain carries TRBV9 and TRBJ2-3; 7 positions match TRBD2. Germline CDR1 is SGDLS and CDR2 is YYNGEE. The CDR3 contains 16 residues. V gave up 0 bases and J gave up 0 bases; unmatched junction bases: 4. CDR3 bases: TGTGCCAGCAGCGTAGTGGGGGGGTTCAGCACAGATACGCAGTATTTT. Its protein is CASSVVGGFSTDTQYF.